Below are 26 T cell receptor beta chains sequenced from a single sample in a study of cytomegalovirus exposure and HLA in healthy donors. The PCR ran on 60 Vbeta and 13 Jbeta primers. The assay was immunoSEQ multiplex PCR, and TCRdb's table has in-frame clones only and misses some. The sample yields about 210,000 clones, over 80% seen once. The sequenced sample consisted of PBMCs. All receptors derive from a woman between 50 and 59 years old in good health and CMV-seropositive.

The rearrangement uses TRBV15 and TRBJ1-2; tentative D call: TRBD1 (6 bases). V was clipped by 0 bases and J by 2 bases, with 10 bases between them. CDR3 length: 15 residues. The germline V gene has CDR1 LNHNV and CDR2 YYDKDF (reference sequence). CDR3 sequence: CATSRELQGNYGYTF. CDR3 sequence (DNA): TGTGCCACCAGCAGAGAGTTACAGGGAAACTATGGCTACACCTTC.

The V and J genes are TRBV7-2 and TRBJ1-2, with 7 bases fitting TRBD1. The V and J ends lost 1 base and 5 bases, in that order; junction bases with no gene match: 4. The CDR3 runs 14 residues. Germline V gives CDR1 SGHTA, CDR2 FQGNSA. The CDR3 sequence is CASSLGQGVYGYTF. The DNA of the CDR3 is TGTGCCAGCAGCTTAGGGCAGGGGGTGTATGGCTACACCTTC. The variable domain in full, completed from reference TRBV7-2 and TRBJ1-2, reads GAGVSQSPSNKVTEKGKDVELRCDPISGHTALYWYRQSLGQGLEFLIYFQGNSAPDKSGLPSDRFSAERTGGSVSTLTIQRTQQEDSAVYLCASSLGQGVYGYTFGSGTRLTVV.

The gene calls are TRBV4-2 and TRBJ1-3; D might be TRBD1 (5 bases). Germline CDR1 and CDR2: LGHNA and YNFKEQ. Trimming pared 2 bases from V and 0 bases from J, leaving 11 bases between. The CDR3 is made up of 16 amino acids. The CDR3: CASSQQGVSSGNTIYF. Here the CDR3 DNA reads TGTGCCAGCAGCCAACAGGGCGTTAGCTCTGGAAACACCATATATTTT.

The J gene is TRBJ2-5, the V gene TRBV5-6; D remains ambiguous. The CDR3 contains 13 residues. Germline lookup yields CDR1 SGHDT and CDR2 YYEEEE. The V end was cut by 2 bases, the J end by 2 bases, with 7 bases between. CDR3: CASSFAPQETQYF. Written as DNA, the CDR3 is TGTGCCAGCAGCTTTGCGCCTCAAGAGACCCAGTACTTC.

The chain joins TRBV7-2 to TRBJ2-5; D is uncertain. With 1 base removed from V and 7 bases from J, the gap between germline ends came to 13 bases. The germline gives CDR1 SGHTA, CDR2 FQGNSA. The CDR3 consists of 14 residues. The CDR3 bases are TGTGCCAGCAGCTTAGATTCTACCCCCCGGACCCAGTACTTC. Its protein product is CASSLDSTPRTQYF.

V and J are TRBV28 and TRBJ1-5, with D unclear. V lost 2 bases to trimming and J lost 6 bases, with 8 bases between them. Germline CDR1 MDHEN, CDR2 SYDVKM. The CDR3 sequence is 13 residues long. CDR3 sequence reads: CASSLGPIQPQHF. In DNA, the CDR3 is TGTGCCAGCAGTTTAGGGCCGATTCAGCCCCAGCATTTT.

The rearrangement uses TRBV4-2 and TRBJ2-1; 8 nucleotides agree with TRBD2. CDR3 size: 17 residues. The germline CDR1 and CDR2 sequences are LGHNA and YNFKEQ. V gave up 1 base and J gave up 2 bases; unmatched junction bases: 7. The CDR3 DNA is TGTGCCAGCAGCCAAGCTGAACGGGGGGGCGCCTACAATGAGCAGTTCTTC. Translated, it gives CASSQAERGGAYNEQFF.

The chain carries TRBV28 and TRBJ2-1; TRBD1 agrees at 9 bases. The CDR3 sequence is 14 residues long. Germline V gives CDR1 MDHEN, CDR2 SYDVKM. Losses at the gene ends were 5 bases for V and 7 bases for J; bases not matched to a gene: 6. In nucleotides, the CDR3 is TGTGCCAGCAGTGGGGGACAGGGATGGAATGAGCAGTTCTTC. It codes for CASSGGQGWNEQFF.

The V and J genes are TRBV6-5 and TRBJ1-3; 8 nucleotides agree with TRBD1. The CDR3 has 15 amino acids. The V and J ends lost 7 bases and 6 bases, in that order; junction bases with no gene match: 11. Germline-derived CDR1 and CDR2 are MNHEY and SVGAGI. The CDR3: CASTTTPGGVNTIYF. CDR3 DNA sequence: TGTGCCAGCACTACGACCCCAGGGGGCGTAAACACCATATATTTT.

The chain couples TRBV15 to TRBJ2-5; 7 nucleotides agree with TRBD1. The trim removed 4 bases at V and 2 bases at J, leaving 7 bases unmatched. This CDR3 contains 15 residues. Germline CDR1 is LNHNV and CDR2 is YYDKDF (reference sequence). In nucleotides, the CDR3 is TGTGCCACCAGCACAACGGGACAGACGCAAGAGACCCAGTACTTC. It translates to CATSTTGQTQETQYF. Using reference TRBV15 and TRBJ2-5 for the parts outside the CDR3, the full variable domain is DAMVIQNPRYQVTQFGKPVTLSCSQTLNHNVMYWYQQKSSQAPKLLFHYYDKDFNNEADTPDNFQSRRPNTSFCFLDIRSPGLGDTAMYLCATSTTGQTQETQYFGPGTRLLVL.

The chain couples TRBV9 to TRBJ1-1, with D perhaps matching TRBD1 (6 bases). The CDR3 sequence is 15 residues long. V was clipped by 3 bases and J by 0 bases, with 12 bases between them. In germline, CDR1 is SGDLS, CDR2 YYNGEE. The CDR3 nucleotides are TGTGCCAGCAGCGCTGGACAGAATATGAACACTGAAGCTTTCTTT. This gives the protein CASSAGQNMNTEAFF.

The chain links TRBV4-2 to TRBJ2-5; 11 bases are a match to TRBD2. CDR3 size: 15 residues. Looked up from germline, CDR1 is LGHNA and CDR2 is YNFKEQ. Losses at the gene ends were 0 bases for V and 5 bases for J; bases not matched to a gene: 2. Here the CDR3 DNA reads TGTGCCAGCAGCCAAGATAGCGGGGGGGCCGAGACCCAGTACTTC. It codes for CASSQDSGGAETQYF.

The chain recombines TRBV30 with TRBJ2-2, with D maybe TRBD1 (5 bases). V lost 4 bases, J lost 4 bases, and 10 bases lay in between. The CDR3 loop spans 13 amino acids. Germline V CDR1 and CDR2: GTSNPN, SVGIG (reference sequence). The CDR3: CAWKGRATGELFF. As DNA, the CDR3 is TGTGCCTGGAAGGGCAGGGCCACCGGGGAGCTGTTTTTT.

This rearrangement joins TRBV7-3 to TRBJ1-1, with D unresolved. Trimming removed 1 base from V and 1 base from J, with 16 bases in between. This CDR3 region has 17 residues. Looked up from germline, CDR1 is SGHTA and CDR2 is FQGTGA. As DNA, the CDR3 is TGTGCCAGCAGCTTAAATAGGTTGAGGCCCCCGAACACTGAAGCTTTCTTT. As protein: CASSLNRLRPPNTEAFF.

This rearrangement joins TRBV6-5 to TRBJ1-5, with TRBD1 matching 8 bases. Germline CDR1 and CDR2: MNHEY and SVGAGI. The CDR3 runs 16 residues. Trimming cost V 4 bases and J 5 bases; bases outside gene matches: 10. This CDR3 reads CASSSTYDRGDQPQHF. The CDR3 nucleotides are TGTGCCAGCAGTTCCACCTACGACAGGGGCGATCAGCCCCAGCATTTT.

The chain couples TRBV5-1 to TRBJ1-1; TRBD1 matches 8 bases. Germline loops: CDR1 SGHRS, CDR2 YFSETQ. V lost 0 bases, J lost 4 bases, and 2 bases stayed unmatched. The CDR3 is 14 amino acids. CDR3 sequence: CASSLAGGVTEAFF. The CDR3 nucleotides are TGCGCCAGCAGCTTGGCAGGGGGCGTCACTGAAGCTTTCTTT.

V gene TRBV11-1 combines with J gene TRBJ1-1, with 7 bases identical to TRBD1. The CDR3 totals 14 residues. V lost 4 bases and J lost 6; bases outside the gene matches: 8. Germline-derived CDR1 and CDR2 are SGHAT and FQDESV (reference sequence). CDR3 DNA sequence: TGTGCCAGCAGCTCCGACAGGGTGGTTGCTGAAGCTTTCTTT. Translated, it gives CASSSDRVVAEAFF.

CDR3 sequence reads: CASSIAGQYQVGEADTQYF. The CDR3 DNA reads TGTGCCAGTAGTATAGCGGGACAGTACCAGGTAGGGGAGGCAGATACGCAGTATTTT. The chain employs TRBV19 and TRBJ2-3; TRBD1 might be the D (7 bases). The CDR3 sequence is 19 residues long. The germline gives CDR1 LNHDA, CDR2 SQIVND (reference sequence). Deletions cut 1 base from V and 4 bases from J, with 24 bases between. The variable domain in full, with the rest retrieved from reference TRBV19 and TRBJ2-3, is DGGITQSPKYLFRKEGQNVTLSCEQNLNHDAMYWYRQDPGQGLRLIYYSQIVNDFQKGDIAEGYSVSREKKESFPLTVTSAQKNPTAFYLCASSIAGQYQVGEADTQYFGPGTRLTVL.

The chain links TRBV5-1 to TRBJ1-2, with TRBD1 identical over 8 bases. The V gene's germline CDR1 is SGHRS and CDR2 YFSETQ. This CDR3 has 13 residues. J was trimmed by 6 bases and V by 3 bases; bases with no gene match: 4. The DNA for the CDR3 is TGCGCCAGCAGCTCCGACAGGGGCCATGGCTACACCTTC. Its protein is CASSSDRGHGYTF.

CDR3 protein: CASRLKTGGTEAFF. In DNA form, the CDR3 reads TGTGCAAGTCGCTTAAAAACAGGGGGCACTGAAGCTTTCTTT. The chain couples TRBV12-2 to TRBJ1-1; the DNA was not compared with TRBD1, the D call given in the table. TRBV12-2 is a pseudogene segment. The CDR3 runs 14 residues.

The DNA of the CDR3 is TGCGCCAGCAGCCAACGGGGACAGTACAATGAGCAGTTCTTC. This gives the protein CASSQRGQYNEQFF. This rearrangement joins TRBV4-1 to TRBJ2-1; 7 bases line up with TRBD1. The V gene end was trimmed by 2 bases and the J gene end by 4 bases; junction bases not matched to a gene: 2. The CDR3 sequence is 14 residues long. The V gene's germline CDR1 is MGHRA and CDR2 YSYEKL.

The chain combines TRBV5-4 with TRBJ2-7, with a weak D call TRBD1 (6 bases). CDR1 and CDR2 (germline): SGHNT, YYREEE (reference sequence). V was trimmed by 4 bases and J by 5 bases, leaving 16 bases between them. The CDR3 covers 14 residues. CDR3 in amino acids: CASSTGTKLHEQYF. CDR3 DNA: TGTGCCAGCAGCACCGGGACAAAGTTACACGAGCAGTACTTC.

This clone was counted between two and nine times. V usage is TRBV4-1 and J usage is TRBJ2-7; 8 bases are a match to TRBD2. The J segment lost 3 bases and the V segment lost 0 bases, leaving 10 bases of the junction unmatched. This CDR3 has 17 residues. The germline V gene encodes CDR1 MGHRA and CDR2 YSYEKL. CDR3 sequence (DNA): TGCGCCAGCAGCCAAGATTCAGGCGGGGGGATCGTCTACGAGCAGTACTTC. Its protein product is CASSQDSGGGIVYEQYF.

The V and J genes are TRBV7-2 and TRBJ1-5; D is ambiguous. V gave up 5 bases and J gave up 7 bases, with 12 bases separating them. CDR1 and CDR2 (germline): SGHTA, FQGNSA. The CDR3 is 13 residues long. CDR3 nucleotide sequence: TGTGCCAGCAGCGCGCTGTTCTGGCAGCCCCAGCATTTT. This gives the protein CASSALFWQPQHF.

The CDR3 sequence is CASSWQGAFYEQFF. The CDR3 region has the DNA TGTGCCAGTAGTTGGCAGGGGGCGTTCTATGAGCAGTTCTTC. The chain joins TRBV19 to TRBJ2-1; the match to TRBD1 covers 8 bases. V trimming: 5 bases; J trimming: 8 bases; junction bases outside the gene matches: 8. The CDR3 totals 14 residues. The germline V gene has CDR1 LNHDA and CDR2 SQIVND (reference sequence).

In this sample, this clone turned up a few times. The gene calls are TRBV7-8 and TRBJ1-6; no firm D call. Germline-derived CDR1 and CDR2 are SGHVS and FQNEAQ. V was pared by 1 base and J by 10 bases, with 11 bases between. This CDR3 has 14 amino acids. The CDR3: CASSLGSSGSPLHF. DNA for the CDR3: TGTGCCAGCAGCTTAGGATCCTCGGGGTCACCCCTCCACTTT.